Below are 4 T cell receptor beta chains sequenced from a single sample in a study of neurological immune-mediated disorders. TCRdb ran MiXCR on the 5' RACE reads and lists one entry per CDR3 protein. The sample lists tens of thousands of distinct CDR3 sequences, 2.6% occurring once. The source material was PBMCs. The receptors here all came from a woman in her 30s with multiple sclerosis.

In its sample, this clonotype was seen many times. The chain joins TRBV7-2 to TRBJ2-7; D is perhaps TRBD1 (5 bases). Germline CDR1 reads SGHTA; CDR2 reads FQGNSA. The CDR3 extends over 14 amino acids. V lost 4 bases to trimming and J lost 4 bases, with 14 bases between them. The CDR3 DNA reads TGTGCCAGCAGCTACGAACAGGCTTCTTACGAGCAGTACTTC. It encodes CASSYEQASYEQYF.

This clonotype has a count of ten or more. V and J are TRBV4-3 and TRBJ2-7, with 9 nucleotides matching TRBD2. CDR3 length equals 17 residues. Trimming took 3 bases from V and 7 from J; bases not matched to a gene: 16. The germline V gene has CDR1 LGHNA and CDR2 YSLEER. The CDR3 DNA is TGCGCCAGCAGCCAGTCCTTAATAGCGGGAGAGGGGAGGGAGCAGTACTTC. This gives the protein CASSQSLIAGEGREQYF.

This clonotype was recorded many times. This rearrangement joins TRBV28 to TRBJ2-2; 8 bases fit TRBD2. The CDR3 has 15 residues. CDR1 and CDR2 (germline): MDHEN, SYDVKM. The V and J ends lost 5 bases and 4 bases, in that order; junction bases with no gene match: 6. This CDR3 reads CASSPFSGSTGELFF. CDR3 in DNA: TGTGCCAGCAGTCCCTTCAGCGGGAGCACCGGGGAGCTGTTTTTT.

There are many counts of this clonotype. The chain joins TRBV21-1 to TRBJ2-5; TRBD2 is the table's D call and was not checked against the DNA. TRBV21-1 is noted as a pseudogene. The CDR3 is 16 residues long. CDR3 protein: CASSDLIRASTETQYF. As DNA, the CDR3 is TGTGCCAGCAGCGACCTTATAAGGGCTTCAACGGAGACCCAGTACTTC.